This TCR beta chain stems from a study of T-cell memory formation after mild COVID-19. The germline V gene has CDR1 KGHSH and CDR2 LQKENI. This CDR3 is built from 11 residues. V lost 5 bases and J 4 bases, leaving 6 bases between the germline ends. Each CDR3 protein is one row after TCRdb ran MiXCR on the 5' RACE reads. The sample gives about 400,000 distinct CDR3 sequences, approximately 15% of which show up once; around a fifth is in the top ten. Study conclusions and caveats: Among CD4+ contracting clones, most were CM and EM, and CD8+ ones EMRA. Pre-infection memory showed some responding clones, and this suggested that cross-reactive memory joined.

As for this clonotype: Its matching antigen is unknown.

The specimen sequenced was PBMCs or a T cell subset sorted from them (not recorded which). This chain links TRBV18 with TRBJ2-7; D call uncertain. This clonotype was sampled from a man aged 18 to 30 who had mild COVID-19 (a few samples of this study predate the infection). Cell type and time point are not known. CDR3 loop: CASSSQYEQYV. In nucleotides, the CDR3 is TGTGCCAGCTCATCCCAGTACGAGCAGTACGTC.